The 19 T cell receptor beta chains listed next were all sequenced from one sample in a study of T cells in Graves' hyperthyroidism and ophthalmopathy. The source material, RNA transcripts, was used to amplify TCR beta CDR3 regions. HTBI primers were used for first-round RT-PCR of the TCR CDR3. In TCRdb, the multiplex PCR reads were re-called with MiXCR into one record per CDR3 protein. The sample consists of roughly 580,000 distinct CDR3 sequences, around 45% of them appearing once. The sequenced sample consisted of peripheral blood or thyroid tissue (not recorded which). The receptors come from a woman aged 18-29 years with Graves' hyperthyroidism.

The CDR3 loop reads CASSYLGQNNQPQHF. The CDR3 nucleotides are TGTGCCAGCAGTTACCTTGGACAGAACAATCAGCCCCAGCATTTT. This sequence joins TRBV12-3 or TRBV12-4 and TRBJ1-5; D is possibly TRBD1 (6 bases). Trimming cost V 4 bases and J 3 bases, with 13 bases left between them. The CDR3 contains 15 residues.

This clonotype showed up many times. This chain uses TRBV29-1 with TRBJ2-5; TRBD2 matches at 11 bases. J gave up 3 bases and V 1 base, and 1 base lay outside the gene matches. The germline CDR1 and CDR2 sequences are SQVTM and ANQGSEA. The CDR3 runs 14 residues. The CDR3 protein is CSVEGGLAEETQYF. The CDR3 coding sequence is TGCAGCGTTGAAGGGGGACTAGCGGAAGAGACCCAGTACTTC.

This clonotype was seen at least ten times. This chain connects TRBV7-8 to TRBJ2-5; possible D gene TRBD2, 5 bases. V shed 2 bases and J shed 2 bases, with 15 bases lying between them. CDR3 size: 16 residues. The germline V gene encodes CDR1 SGHVS and CDR2 FQNEAQ. The CDR3 nucleotides are TGTGCCAGCAGCTTACGGACGGGGAATCGGCAAGAGACCCAGTACTTC. Its translation is CASSLRTGNRQETQYF.

This clonotype was observed a few times. The V gene is TRBV7-8, the J gene TRBJ1-5; 8 bases line up with TRBD1. V was clipped by 2 bases and J by 7 bases; unmatched bases: 7. The CDR3 covers 15 residues. Germline CDR1 SGHVS, CDR2 FQNEAQ. CDR3 nucleotides: TGTGCCAGCAGCTTAACCGGGGACAGGTACCAGCCCCAGCATTTT. It codes for CASSLTGDRYQPQHF.

To note about this clonotype: Given a much more abundant clone one base away, this may be a read error. V gene TRBV15 combines with J gene TRBJ2-5; a possible D gene is TRBD1 (5 bases). CDR3 size: 13 residues. Looked up from germline, CDR1 is LNHNV and CDR2 is YYDKDF (reference sequence). Between the trimmed V and J ends, which lost 5 bases and 5 bases, there was a span of 12 bases. Written as DNA, the CDR3 is TGTGCCACCAGCCAAGCAGGGTTGGAGACCCAGTACTTC. Its protein is CATSQAGLETQYF. Together with reference TRBV15 and TRBJ2-5, the CDR3 gives the full variable domain: DAMVIQNPRYQVTQFGKPVTLSCSQTLNHNVMYWYQQKSSQAPKLLFHYYDKDFNNEADTPDNFQSRRPNTSFCFLDIRSPGLGDTAMYLCATSQAGLETQYFGPGTRLLVL.

The rearrangement joins TRBV2 to TRBJ2-2; 8 nucleotides agree with TRBD1. CDR1 and CDR2 from the germline V gene are SNHLY and FYNNEI. V dropped 6 bases and J dropped 1; count of bases not matched to a gene: 4. The length of the CDR3 is 15 residues. This chain's CDR3 is CASSRGTGNTGELFF. The CDR3 nucleotides are TGTGCCAGCAGCCGGGGGACAGGGAACACCGGGGAGCTGTTTTTT.

The chain uses TRBV2 and TRBJ1-4, with TRBD1 matching 11 bases. The CDR3 covers 13 residues. V dropped 7 bases and J dropped 8; count of bases not matched to a gene: 3. Looked up from germline, CDR1 is SNHLY and CDR2 is FYNNEI. The CDR3 bases are TGTGCCAGCAAGGACAGGGGGCAGGAAAAACTGTTTTTT. This encodes CASKDRGQEKLFF.

Comment on this clonotype: Just one base apart from a much larger clone, this may be a read error. The chain employs TRBV7-2 and TRBJ2-7; TRBD1 aligns across 10 bases. Germline V gene data show CDR1 as SGHTA and CDR2 as FQGNSA. The trim removed 5 bases at V and 5 bases at J, leaving 6 bases unmatched. There are 14 residues in the CDR3. The CDR3 reads CASSDGTGVNEQYF. In DNA form, the CDR3 reads TGTGCCAGCAGCGACGGGACAGGGGTCAACGAGCAGTACTTC.

CDR3 region: CASSIRQGRSNQPQHF. The CDR3 region has the DNA TGTGCCAGTAGTATCCGACAGGGCAGAAGCAATCAGCCCCAGCATTTT. This rearrangement joins TRBV19 to TRBJ1-5, with 7 bases matching TRBD1. Germline trimming cut 3 bases from V and 1 base from J; bases unmatched to any gene: 6. This CDR3 has 16 amino acids. Per germline, CDR1 LNHDA and CDR2 SQIVND (reference sequence).

A note on this clonotype: Germline is not matched at one junction end, which may reflect a read error. V is TRBV24-1 and J is TRBJ2-7, with a possible D match to TRBD2 (5 bases). Germline assignment: CDR1 KGHDR and CDR2 SFDVKD. This CDR3 is built from 12 residues. The CDR3: CASSAEGSEQYF. CDR3 in DNA: TGTGCCAGCAGTGCGGAAGGGAGCGAGCAGTACTTC.

The rearrangement joins TRBV24-1 to TRBJ2-5, with D perhaps matching TRBD2 (6 bases). CDR1 and CDR2 from the germline V gene are KGHDR and SFDVKD. CDR3 length: 13 residues. Deletions cut 7 bases from V and 3 bases from J, with 11 bases between. CDR3 sequence reads: CATRAGGEETQYF. The CDR3 nucleotides are TGTGCCACCAGGGCCGGCGGGGAAGAGACCCAGTACTTC.

Only a few counts were recorded for this clonotype. In nucleotides, the CDR3 is TGTGCCAGCAGCTTATGGTTGGGCGGGGAGCTGTTTTTT. Residues: CASSLWLGGELFF. The chain joins TRBV5-4 to TRBJ2-2; D is unclear. The CDR3 totals 13 residues. Germline loops: CDR1 SGHNT, CDR2 YYREEE (reference sequence). V lost 2 bases, J lost 7 bases, and 9 bases lay in between.

This clonotype was observed at least ten times. This chain links TRBV7-9 with TRBJ1-2; 7 bases fit TRBD1. Trimming took 1 base from V and 4 from J; bases not matched to a gene: 6. Germline V gene lookup returns CDR1 SEHNR and CDR2 FQNEAQ (reference sequence). The CDR3 is 15 residues long. In DNA, the CDR3 is TGTGCCAGCAGCTTAGGTGGGACAGCGGGCTATGGCTACACCTTC. Translation gives CASSLGGTAGYGYTF.

This clonotype was counted at least ten times. The CDR3, as DNA: TGTGCCAGCAGCTCCTATAATTCACCCCTCCACTTT. Residues: CASSSYNSPLHF. This rearrangement joins TRBV7-9 to TRBJ1-6; D not resolved. The CDR3 covers 12 residues. The germline V gene encodes CDR1 SEHNR and CDR2 FQNEAQ (reference sequence). V shed 4 bases and J shed 2 bases, with 0 bases lying between them.

The chain couples TRBV24-1 to TRBJ2-7, with D perhaps matching TRBD1 (5 bases). V dropped 2 bases and J dropped 5 bases, with 12 bases sitting between them. The CDR3 sequence is 14 residues long. The germline gives CDR1 KGHDR, CDR2 SFDVKD. The DNA of the CDR3 is TGTGCCACCAGTGATTGGACACACCCCCACGAGCAGTACTTC. It yields the protein CATSDWTHPHEQYF.

The J gene is TRBJ2-7, the V gene TRBV7-9; D is perhaps TRBD2 (6 bases). This CDR3 contains 15 residues. Germline V lookup: CDR1 SEHNR, CDR2 FQNEAQ (reference sequence). Trimming took off 4 bases at V and 1 base at J, with 14 bases between the two ends. The CDR3 loop reads CASSSTRGTSYEQYF. CDR3 coding DNA: TGTGCCAGCAGCTCTACCCGGGGGACGTCCTACGAGCAGTACTTC.

Notes on this clonotype: The DNA is left out, because the CDR3 cannot be placed on it with certainty; the CDR3 is given as TCRdb lists it. The chain couples TRBV7-2 to TRBJ1-2. Germline assignment: CDR1 SGHTA and CDR2 FQGNSA. The CDR3 numbers 15 amino acids, ends counted. The chain's CDR3 is CASTPGGDRNYGCTF.

This clonotype has just one count. V usage is TRBV24-1 and J usage is TRBJ1-1; possible D gene TRBD1, 6 bases. Trimming removed 5 bases at V and 0 bases at J, with 18 bases between. The V gene's germline CDR1 is KGHDR and CDR2 SFDVKD. The CDR3 totals 17 residues. The CDR3 loop reads CATSAPTGGELNTEAFF. Written as DNA, the CDR3 is TGTGCCACCAGTGCTCCGACAGGAGGGGAACTGAACACTGAAGCTTTCTTT.

This clonotype occurred a few times. This chain connects TRBV7-3 to TRBJ1-1; 11 bases match TRBD1. Germline V gene data show CDR1 as SGHTA and CDR2 as FQGTGA. V dropped 5 bases and J dropped 10; count of bases not matched to a gene: 6. The CDR3 is 13 amino acids. CDR3 region: CASSLDRGRVAFF. CDR3 coding DNA: TGTGCCAGCAGCCTGGACAGGGGGCGCGTAGCTTTCTTT.